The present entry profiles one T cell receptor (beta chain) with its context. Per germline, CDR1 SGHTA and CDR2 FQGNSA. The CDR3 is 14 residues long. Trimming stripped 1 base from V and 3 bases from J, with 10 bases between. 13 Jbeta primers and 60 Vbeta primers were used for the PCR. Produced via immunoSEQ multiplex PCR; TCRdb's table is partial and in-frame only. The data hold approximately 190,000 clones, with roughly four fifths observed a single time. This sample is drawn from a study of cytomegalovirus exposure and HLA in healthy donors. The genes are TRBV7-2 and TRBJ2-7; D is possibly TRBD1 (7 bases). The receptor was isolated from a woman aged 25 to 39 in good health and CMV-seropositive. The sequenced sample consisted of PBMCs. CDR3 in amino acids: CASSLDRGGYEQYF. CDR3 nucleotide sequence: TGTGCCAGCAGCTTAGACAGGGGAGGCTACGAGCAGTACTTC.